These 32 T cell receptor beta chains were all obtained from the same sample, sequenced in a study of OX40 agonist ivuxolimab in advanced cancers. Preparation of the library involved the immunoSEQ multiplex PCR assay. In TCRdb, the immuneACCESS table is reduced to in-frame sequences with V and J assigned. These tables do not hold every clone; where another copy was compared, an unresolved V gene accounts for under half, and the others remain unexplained. Present in this sample are roughly 50,000 clones, approximately 89% of which were seen just once. The top ten clonotypes cover over 5% of the sample. Specimen: CD4+ or CD8+ T cells sorted from blood, collected in a trial of the OX40 agonist ivuxolimab. Every receptor here comes from an adult with an advanced solid tumor such as melanoma, head and neck, liver or kidney cancer.

This chain uses TRBV4-1 with TRBJ1-5; D gene ambiguous. The CDR3 runs 16 residues. Germline V lookup: CDR1 MGHRA, CDR2 YSYEKL. With 0 bases removed from V and 0 bases from J, the gap between germline ends came to 9 bases. This CDR3 is CASSQDTPFSNQPQHF. The CDR3, as DNA: TGCGCCAGCAGCCAAGATACTCCCTTTAGCAATCAGCCCCAGCATTTT.

CDR3 DNA sequence: TGTGCCAGCTTCGGTGGTCCGGACTACGAGCAGTACGTC. Its translation: CASFGGPDYEQYV. V and J are TRBV5-6 and TRBJ2-7; D gene uncertain. Germline assignment: CDR1 SGHDT and CDR2 YYEEEE. Trimming shortened V by 7 bases and J by 3 bases, and 14 bases separated the two germline ends. This CDR3 has 13 residues.

The chain links TRBV7-9 to TRBJ2-1; 11 nucleotides align to TRBD1. V dropped 5 bases and J dropped 9; count of bases not matched to a gene: 9. Germline V lookup: CDR1 SEHNR, CDR2 FQNEAQ (reference sequence). CDR3 length equals 15 residues. The CDR3 nucleotides are TGTGCCAGCAGCACGGACAGGGGGCTGGGCGGTGAGCAGTTCTTC. Translated, it gives CASSTDRGLGGEQFF.

The chain combines TRBV7-9 with TRBJ2-5; 7 positions match TRBD1. TRBJ2-7 matches the DNA end more closely, so the J call is doubtful. This CDR3 is 15 amino acids long. Looked up from germline, CDR1 is SEHNR and CDR2 is FQNEAQ (reference sequence). The DNA of the CDR3 is TGTGCCAGCAGCCAAGAACACAGGGGTTCCTACGAGCAGTACTTC. Encoded protein: CASSQEHRGSYEQYF.

The V and J genes are TRBV28 and TRBJ2-2; D unclear. The CDR3 runs to 13 residues. V lost 5 bases, J lost 6 bases, and 10 bases lay in between. Germline V lookup: CDR1 MDHEN, CDR2 SYDVKM. The CDR3 nucleotides are TGTGCCAGCAGTCCTACTCTAGCCGGGGAGCTGTTTTTT. Protein sequence: CASSPTLAGELFF.

The chain has TRBV6-4 and TRBJ2-7; no clear D gene. Germline V gives CDR1 MRHNA, CDR2 SNTAGT. V lost 6 bases and J 6 bases, leaving 6 bases between the germline ends. The CDR3 spans 10 residues. CDR3 nucleotide sequence: TGTGCCAGCAGGAGGAGCGAGCAGTACTTC. It encodes CASRRSEQYF.

The rearrangement uses TRBV28 and TRBJ2-7, with TRBD1 identical over 8 bases. Trimming removed 5 bases from V and 3 bases from J; junction bases left unmatched: 9. The germline CDR1 and CDR2 sequences are MDHEN and SYDVKM. The CDR3 runs 15 residues. The CDR3 DNA reads TGTGCCAGCAGTCCCGACAGGGGCTTTAACTACGAGCAGTACTTC. Protein sequence: CASSPDRGFNYEQYF. Complete variable domain (other parts from reference TRBV28 and TRBJ2-7): DVKVTQSSRYLVKRTGEKVFLECVQDMDHENMFWYRQDPGLGLRLIYFSYDVKMKEKGDIPEGYSVSREKKERFSLILESASTNQTSMYLCASSPDRGFNYEQYFGPGTRLTVT.

This chain uses TRBV2 with TRBJ2-5; TRBD2 aligns across 13 bases. Germline V gives CDR1 SNHLY, CDR2 FYNNEI. V lost 7 bases, J lost 5 bases, and 7 bases stayed unmatched. CDR3 length equals 15 residues. CDR3 nucleotides: TGTGCCAGCAAACAAGGACTAGCGGGGGTTGAGACCCAGTACTTC. Translated, it gives CASKQGLAGVETQYF.

This clone is a singleton in its sample. The chain carries TRBV4-1 and TRBJ2-1; 9 nucleotides match TRBD2. This CDR3 is 16 amino acids long. Germline V gene data show CDR1 as MGHRA and CDR2 as YSYEKL. J was trimmed by 1 base and V by 2 bases; bases with no gene match: 3. This CDR3 reads CASSQIAGVSYNEQFF. Here the CDR3 DNA reads TGCGCCAGCAGCCAAATAGCGGGGGTTTCCTACAATGAGCAGTTCTTC.

The J gene is TRBJ1-2, the V gene TRBV28; 10 bases map to TRBD1. CDR3 length: 18 residues. Germline CDR1 is MDHEN and CDR2 is SYDVKM. V was clipped by 7 bases and J by 4 bases; unmatched bases: 18. DNA for the CDR3: TGTGCCAGCACTAAATTTGGGGGACAGGGGTCCGGTGGCTATGGCTACACCTTC. Translating gives CASTKFGGQGSGGYGYTF.

This sequence joins TRBV30 and TRBJ2-5, with TRBD2 matching over 8 bases. V shed 5 bases and J 5 bases; nucleotides not matched to a gene: 7. CDR1 is GTSNPN and CDR2 is SVGIG in the germline V gene (reference sequence). The CDR3 runs to 13 residues. The CDR3 spells CAWGGTSWETQYF. The CDR3 DNA sequence: TGTGCCTGGGGTGGGACTAGTTGGGAGACCCAGTACTTC.

The chain has TRBV7-6 and TRBJ2-3; a possible D gene is TRBD2 (7 bases). The CDR3 runs to 16 residues. The germline CDR1 and CDR2 sequences are SGHVS and FNYEAQ. Trimming cost V 1 base and J 2 bases, with 13 bases left between them. The CDR3 is CASSLVGRGLTDTQYF. CDR3 bases: TGTGCCAGCAGCTTAGTAGGGCGGGGGCTCACAGATACGCAGTATTTT.

The CDR3 nucleotides are TGTGCCAGCAGTGAAGGGGGACTAGCGGGGACAGATACGCAGTATTTT. Amino acid sequence: CASSEGGLAGTDTQYF. The chain joins TRBV2 to TRBJ2-3; 13 bases agree with TRBD2. V trimming: 1 base; J trimming: 3 bases; junction bases outside the gene matches: 1. Germline V gives CDR1 SNHLY, CDR2 FYNNEI. The CDR3 has 16 residues.

The V and J genes are TRBV11-2 and TRBJ2-7; the match to TRBD2 covers 8 bases. V was pared by 5 bases and J by 3 bases, with 6 bases of the junction left unmatched. CDR1 is SGHAT, CDR2 FQNNGV, per germline. This CDR3 is built from 14 residues. The CDR3 DNA follows: TGTGCCAGCAGCCCCTCTAGCGGGCTCTACGAGCAGTACTTC. Protein: CASSPSSGLYEQYF. Supplemented by reference TRBV11-2 and TRBJ2-7, the full variable domain reads EAGVAQSPRYKIIEKRQSVAFWCNPISGHATLYWYQQILGQGPKLLIQFQNNGVVDDSQLPKDRFSAERLKGVDSTLKIQPAKLEDSAVYLCASSPSSGLYEQYFGPGTRLTVT.

The V gene is TRBV2, the J gene TRBJ2-5; D may correspond to TRBD1 or TRBD2 (6 bases each). Trimming stripped 8 bases from V and 0 bases from J, with 19 bases between. CDR1 SNHLY and CDR2 FYNNEI come from the germline V gene. The CDR3 consists of 16 residues. The CDR3 nucleotides are TGTGCCAGCCTACGCGGGGACACAATGTACCAAGAGACCCAGTACTTC. Translated: CASLRGDTMYQETQYF.

V usage is TRBV27 and J usage is TRBJ1-1; D possibly corresponds to TRBD1 (6 bases). V shed 5 bases and J shed 8 bases, with 21 bases lying between them. The CDR3 length is 15 residues. In germline, CDR1 is MNHEY, CDR2 SMNVEV (reference sequence). The CDR3 loop is CASSIAGTPYTEAFF. CDR3 DNA sequence: TGTGCCAGCAGTATCGCCGGGACACCTTATACCGAAGCTTTCTTT.

CDR3 sequence: CASSLIKGDTDTQYF. Written as DNA, the CDR3 is TGTGCCAGCAGCTTGATTAAAGGAGACACAGATACGCAGTATTTT. The chain links TRBV7-6 to TRBJ2-3; no clear D. Looked up from germline, CDR1 is SGHVS and CDR2 is FNYEAQ. V lost 3 bases and J lost 2, with 12 bases in between. The CDR3 runs 15 residues.

The CDR3 protein is CASSTRASTDTQYF. CDR3 coding DNA: TGTGCCAGCAGTACTAGGGCCAGCACAGATACGCAGTATTTT. The chain employs TRBV28 and TRBJ2-3, with D possibly TRBD2 on 5 matching bases. CDR3 length equals 14 residues. The V gene's germline CDR1 is MDHEN and CDR2 SYDVKM. V was shortened by 5 bases and J by 0 bases, with 9 bases between the two germline ends. The complete variable domain, with remaining parts taken from reference TRBV28 and TRBJ2-3, reads DVKVTQSSRYLVKRTGEKVFLECVQDMDHENMFWYRQDPGLGLRLIYFSYDVKMKEKGDIPEGYSVSREKKERFSLILESASTNQTSMYLCASSTRASTDTQYFGPGTRLTVL.

The rearrangement links TRBV27 to TRBJ1-2, with a weak D call TRBD1 (5 bases). The CDR3 is 13 amino acids. Trimming stripped 5 bases from V and 5 bases from J, with 12 bases between. CDR1 and CDR2 (germline): MNHEY, SMNVEV (reference sequence). The CDR3 coding sequence is TGTGCCAGCAGTATCGCGGGGGGATATGGCTACACCTTC. Amino acid sequence: CASSIAGGYGYTF.

The CDR3 sequence: CASSSGHIMNTEAFF. The DNA of the CDR3 is TGTGCCAGCAGTTCCGGGCATATAATGAACACTGAAGCTTTCTTT. V and J are TRBV28 and TRBJ1-1; D call uncertain. Germline CDR1 is MDHEN and CDR2 is SYDVKM. The CDR3 length is 15 residues. Trimming cost V 4 bases and J 0 bases, with 12 bases left between them.

Here the CDR3 DNA reads TGTGCCAGCAGCGTGAGCCGATCTGGAAACACCATATATTTT. Its translation is CASSVSRSGNTIYF. The chain carries TRBV9 and TRBJ1-3; D is uncertain. This CDR3 contains 14 residues. Between the trimmed V and J ends, which lost 2 bases and 1 base, there was a span of 7 bases. The germline gives CDR1 SGDLS, CDR2 YYNGEE.

The chain employs TRBV9 and TRBJ2-7; 9 bases are shared with TRBD1. Germline V lookup: CDR1 SGDLS, CDR2 YYNGEE. V lost 3 bases to trimming and J lost 2 bases; unmatched junction nucleotides: 3. The CDR3 is 14 residues long. For the CDR3, the DNA is TGTGCCAGCAGCGAGGGACAGGGAACCTACGAGCAGTACTTC. This gives the protein CASSEGQGTYEQYF.

The chain uses TRBV2 and TRBJ1-5; 9 nucleotides align to TRBD1. This CDR3 contains 13 residues. The V gene end was trimmed by 10 bases and the J gene end by 4 bases; junction bases not matched to a gene: 5. CDR1 and CDR2 (germline): SNHLY, FYNNEI. CDR3 loop: CATAGTGNQPQHF. Here the CDR3 DNA reads TGTGCCACCGCCGGGACAGGGAATCAGCCCCAGCATTTT.

The rearrangement uses TRBV10-3 and TRBJ2-7, with D possibly being TRBD2 (6 bases). The V gene's germline CDR1 is ENHRY and CDR2 SYGVKD. Trimming removed 0 bases from V and 6 bases from J, with 12 bases in between. This CDR3 is 14 amino acids long. CDR3 loop: CAISESGLPREQYV. CDR3 nucleotide sequence: TGTGCCATCAGTGAGTCGGGACTCCCTCGCGAGCAGTACGTC.

This clone occurred once. The chain links TRBV7-6 to TRBJ2-3, with D possibly being TRBD1 (6 bases). The germline V gene has CDR1 SGHVS and CDR2 FNYEAQ. The V end lost 6 bases, the J end lost 4 bases, and 11 bases lay between the germline ends. CDR3 length: 13 amino acids. The CDR3 DNA sequence: TGTGCCAGCAGTTCAGGGGAAGCAGATACGCAGTATTTT. It translates to CASSSGEADTQYF.

The chain uses TRBV7-9 and TRBJ1-6; no firm D call. The germline V gene has CDR1 SEHNR and CDR2 FQNEAQ (reference sequence). V gave up 3 bases and J gave up 3 bases, with 6 bases separating them. CDR3 length: 14 amino acids. Here the CDR3 DNA reads TGTGCCAGCAGCTTGCAGCTCTATAATTCACCCCTCCACTTT. Protein sequence: CASSLQLYNSPLHF.

The table lists this clone with a count of one. The chain couples TRBV12-2 to TRBJ1-1; the table's D call TRBD1 went unverified against the DNA. TRBV12-2 is an annotated pseudogene. CDR3 size: 14 residues. CDR3 sequence: CASRPGGTGDKAFF. CDR3 in DNA: TGTGCAAGTCGCCCAGGGGGGACAGGGGATAAAGCTTTCTTT.

This clone was found once. The chain combines TRBV5-5 with TRBJ2-7, with D perhaps matching TRBD1 (5 bases). The CDR3 loop spans 15 amino acids. Trimming took 0 bases from V and 3 from J, leaving 13 bases between them. CDR1 SGHKS and CDR2 YYEKEE come from the germline V gene (reference sequence). CDR3 sequence (DNA): TGTGCCAGCAGCTTGGCGGTGGTGGGGCTCTACGAGCAGTACTTC. As protein: CASSLAVVGLYEQYF. Looking up the rest from reference TRBV5-5 and TRBJ2-7 gives the full variable domain: DAGVTQSPTHLIKTRGQQVTLRCSPISGHKSVSWYQQVLGQGPQFIFQYYEKEERGRGNFPDRFSARQFPNYSSELNVNALLLGDSALYLCASSLAVVGLYEQYFGPGTRLTVT.

This clone was seen just once. Here the CDR3 DNA reads TGTGCCAGCAGCCCAGACTCCAGCCCGAACACCGGGGAGCTGTTTTTT. The encoded protein is CASSPDSSPNTGELFF. The chain is built from TRBV7-9 and TRBJ2-2; D unresolved. The CDR3 consists of 16 residues. CDR1 and CDR2 from the germline V gene are SEHNR and FQNEAQ (reference sequence). Trimming pared 5 bases from V and 0 bases from J, leaving 13 bases between.

The chain employs TRBV9 and TRBJ2-5; D is possibly TRBD1 (6 bases). CDR3 length: 14 residues. V shed 0 bases and J shed 5 bases, with 11 bases lying between them. Germline V gives CDR1 SGDLS, CDR2 YYNGEE. The chain's CDR3 is CASSVGLRGETQYF. The CDR3 DNA sequence: TGTGCCAGCAGCGTAGGCCTAAGGGGGGAGACCCAGTACTTC. The whole variable domain, filled in from reference TRBV9 and TRBJ2-5, reads DSGVTQTPKHLITATGQRVTLRCSPRSGDLSVYWYQQSLDQGLQFLIQYYNGEERAKGNILERFSAQQFPDLHSELNLSSLELGDSALYFCASSVGLRGETQYFGPGTRLLVL.

The chain joins TRBV5-6 to TRBJ2-7, with D maybe TRBD1 (6 bases). CDR1 is SGHDT, CDR2 YYEEEE, per germline. The V and J ends lost 1 base and 0 bases respectively, with 17 bases between them. This CDR3 spans 17 amino acids. CDR3 sequence: CASSLPTGTLSSYEQYF. Written as DNA, the CDR3 is TGTGCCAGCAGCTTGCCCACCGGGACACTAAGCTCCTACGAGCAGTACTTC.

The chain uses TRBV7-9 and TRBJ1-4; TRBD1 might be the D (6 bases). The CDR3 sequence is 18 residues long. Germline lookup yields CDR1 SEHNR and CDR2 FQNEAQ (reference sequence). The V and J ends lost 5 bases and 0 bases respectively, with 19 bases between them. The CDR3 DNA follows: TGTGCCAGCAGCCCACCCAATGGACAGCATGCAACTAATGAAAAACTGTTTTTT. Translated, it gives CASSPPNGQHATNEKLFF.